The 5 T cell receptor beta chains below were found in one sample sequenced in a study of blood T cell repertoires in COVID-19 (dated by TCRdb to between 2020 and 2021). The library relied on the immunoSEQ multiplex PCR assay. The immuneACCESS repertoire file appears here via TCRdb, limited to in-frame rearrangements. These files lack a portion of the clones; in checked studies, under half of the deficit traces to unresolved V genes, and the cause of the others is not known. The sample records a few hundred thousand clones, 92% of which are singletons. In total, the top ten clones hold approximately 18% of the sample. Specimen: PBMCs or T cells enriched from blood (not recorded which). These receptors were obtained from a woman aged 30 to 39 who had recovered from COVID-19.

The genes are TRBV7-9 and TRBJ1-6; weak D call: TRBD1 (6 bases). Germline values: CDR1 SEHNR, CDR2 FQNEAQ (reference sequence). The V gene lost 7 bases and the J gene lost 10 bases, with 11 bases spanning the gap. This CDR3 spans 12 amino acids. As DNA, the CDR3 is TGTGCCAGCAACAGGGAACGATCACCCCTCCACTTT. Protein: CASNRERSPLHF.

The chain employs TRBV30 and TRBJ2-7; 7 nucleotides agree with TRBD2. The J segment lost 3 bases and the V segment lost 1 base, leaving 0 bases of the junction unmatched. This CDR3 region has 12 residues. CDR1 is GTSNPN and CDR2 is SVGIG in the germline V gene (reference sequence). The CDR3 DNA reads as TGTGCCTGGAGTGCGGGGGGCTACGAGCAGTACTTC. Protein sequence: CAWSAGGYEQYF.

A note on this clone: Its ends do not fully match the called genes, so a read error is possible. This sequence joins TRBV7-7 and TRBJ2-1, with 8 positions matching TRBD1. The germline CDR1 and CDR2 sequences are SSHAT and FNYEAQ (reference sequence). The CDR3 totals 16 residues. The CDR3: CASTGNRGNTYNEQFF. DNA for the CDR3: TGTGCTAGCACCGGAAACAGGGGGAACACCTACAATGAGCAGTTCTTC.

V and J are TRBV6-2 or TRBV6-3 and TRBJ2-7, with 7 bases identical to TRBD1. This CDR3 is built from 12 residues. The germline CDR1 and CDR2 sequences are MNHEY and SVGEGT. V shed 4 bases, J shed 8 bases, and the junction held 5 bases outside the gene matches. CDR3 in DNA: TGTGCCAGCAGTTTATCGACAGGGCAGCAGTACTTC. Translation: CASSLSTGQQYF.

The chain joins TRBV28 to TRBJ1-2; no reliable D call. Germline V gene sequence: CDR1 MDHEN, CDR2 SYDVKM. This CDR3 contains 13 residues. V was clipped by 6 bases and J by 4 bases, with 12 bases between them. The CDR3 is CASRLDGSYGYTF. The CDR3 DNA reads as TGTGCCAGCAGGTTAGACGGGTCCTATGGCTACACCTTC.